This T cell receptor beta chain was captured in a study of T cell responses to AZD1222 COVID-19 vaccine (dated by TCRdb to 2020 to 2022). Turning to the overall study: Because spike-specific TCR depth and breadth did not differ between the two schedules, AZD1222 recipients who got a second dose at roughly 4 weeks were pooled with those who got a second dose at roughly 12 weeks. TCR sequencing covered fewer than 250 trial participants: 200 to 220 given two doses of AZD1222 and approximately 26 given two doses of MenACWY control vaccine. Trial participants were enrolled by age into subgroups of 18-55, 56-69 and 70-plus years, and roughly 150, 30 and 60 TCR-sequenced participants, respectively, were included in these subgroups. Paper-wide results and their limitations: Participants were mostly white British and included more females than males, and it was suggested by the authors that clonal diversity may have been underestimated. A significant rise in spike-specific TCR breadth and depth was observed after two AZD1222 doses relative to day 0 and relative to MenACWY recipients. Reportedly, close to half of the unique spike-specific TCRs recognized epitopes lying outside the regions that are mutated in the B.1.351 and B.1.1.7 variants. The whole spike protein was spanned by vaccine-associated CD4 TCRs, and dominant responses were seen in regions 160-218 and 743-854. No day 14 peak-response samples were available, so repertoires were characterized only after the peak T cell response. Conclusions about previously exposed vaccinees are limited because only six or seven AZD1222 recipients were SARS-CoV-2 seropositive at baseline. The 56-69-year group was small, and its depth increase did not reach significance, likely because of low power.

The CDR3 regions of human TCRbeta chains were analyzed by immunosequencing. The authors' pipeline ran thus. Repertoire TCRs were checked for matches against a reference library of SARS-CoV-2-specific TCRs that had been generated using the MIRA antigen-specificity platform. Breadth was defined as the fraction of unique TCRs that were SARS-CoV-2-associated, and depth was defined as the fraction of total T cells that were SARS-CoV-2-associated. Using the MIRA data, each spike-specific TCR was assigned both to the spike region to which the TCR was reactive and to a CD4 or CD8 class. Log10-transformed breadth and depth values were compared by one-way ANOVA with Sidak's multiple comparisons tests. Not all clones reach the TCRdb copy of this immuneACCESS table, which keeps in-frame sequences only. Checked studies attribute under half of the gap to unresolved V genes and leave the rest unexplained. V and J calls and clone size are those listed in that table; D and trimming were worked out from the DNA. Here the sample has fewer than 200,000 clones; about 92% occur a single time. The top ten hold about 10% of the sample.

CDR1 is given as KGHDR and CDR2 as SFDVKD, both from the germline V gene. The CDR3 runs 15 residues from the cysteine to the phenylalanine. Only CDR3 DNA remains: 45 bases, in frame from the first base. V and J are truncated by 4 bases and 3 bases respectively, leaving an intervening sequence of 14 bases. As for this clone: Which antigen it targets is not known. Base qualities are missing; no much larger clone stands one base away.

This specimen's time point label, interpreted: baseline before first vaccination. Samples from vaccinated people were obtained from the UK trials COV001 and COV002, which included a single-blind randomized controlled phase 2/3 trial of AZD1222 (ChAdOx1 nCoV-19) in healthy adults. For TCRbeta chain sequencing, PBMC samples were collected from trial participants at day 0 and at day 28 after the second dose. The chain employs TRBV24-1 and TRBJ1-2; a tentative D call is TRBD1 (6 bases match). The sample here was peripheral blood, taken on day 0 of AZD1222 vaccination. This TCR derives from an adult in good health. The CDR3 loop reads CATSDPQGSDYGYTF. In nucleotides, the sequence is TGTGCCACCAGTGACCCACAGGGCTCGGACTATGGCTACACCTTC.